Below are 26 T cell receptor beta chains sequenced from a single sample in a study of blood T cell repertoires in COVID-19 (dated by TCRdb to the early 2020s). Library method: the immunoSEQ multiplex PCR assay. The source is immuneACCESS, and TCRdb retained only in-frame sequences with V and J called. Part of the clones is not carried over; for the studies checked, unresolved V genes explain less than half of this, and the remainder is unexplained. This sample holds over 250,000 clones; 91% were observed only once. The ten most abundant clones make up about 2.5% of the sample. The sequencing sample was made of peripheral blood. These receptors originate from a young adult with COVID-19, enrolled during active disease.

The chain recombines TRBV19 with TRBJ2-2; 8 bases are shared with TRBD1. V trimming: 0 bases; J trimming: 3 bases; junction bases outside the gene matches: 0. Germline CDR1 reads LNHDA; CDR2 reads SQIVND (reference sequence). The CDR3 loop spans 15 amino acids. DNA of the CDR3: TGTGCCAGTAGTATAGAGACAGGGGACACCGGGGAGCTGTTTTTT. It specifies CASSIETGDTGELFF.

The rearrangement uses TRBV21-1 and TRBJ2-6; no DNA check was done on the table's D call, TRBD1. TRBV21-1 is tagged as a pseudogene. CDR3 length: 19 amino acids. CDR3 sequence (DNA): TGTGCCAGCAGCAAAGTATTAGGACAGGTGGAGTTTGGGGCCAACGTCCTGACTTTC. This gives the protein CASSKVLGQVEFGANVLTF.

This sequence joins TRBV5-1 and TRBJ2-7, with TRBD2 matching over 11 bases. The CDR3 runs to 16 residues. V trimming: 4 bases; J trimming: 3 bases; junction bases outside the gene matches: 9. Germline V CDR1 and CDR2: SGHRS, YFSETQ. In nucleotides, the CDR3 is TGCGCCAGCAGCCCTACCGGGACTAGCGGCATCTACGAGCAGTACTTC. Its protein product is CASSPTGTSGIYEQYF.

The genes are TRBV6-5 and TRBJ1-5; D unclear. Germline CDR1 and CDR2: MNHEY and SVGAGI. The CDR3 has 12 residues. The ends were cut back, 6 bases at V and 5 bases at J, with 8 bases in the middle. DNA for the CDR3: TGTGCCAGCAGACCCGGGGATCAGCCCCAGCATTTT. Translated, it gives CASRPGDQPQHF.

The chain is built from TRBV5-6 and TRBJ1-5, with 9 positions matching TRBD1. The CDR3 is 13 residues long. Germline CDR1 is SGHDT and CDR2 is YYEEEE. Trimming at V came to 2 bases and at J to 11 bases, leaving 5 bases not matched to a gene. CDR3 in DNA: TGTGCCAGCAGCTTTCGTCGACAGGGGGCCCAGCATTTT. This codes for CASSFRRQGAQHF.

The chain couples TRBV2 to TRBJ2-1, with TRBD2 identical over 8 bases. The V gene end was trimmed by 4 bases and the J gene end by 8 bases; junction bases not matched to a gene: 4. CDR3 length equals 13 residues. Germline loops: CDR1 SNHLY, CDR2 FYNNEI. Here the CDR3 DNA reads TGTGCCAGCAGTGTATACGGGGGGGATGAGCAGTTCTTC. Translation gives CASSVYGGDEQFF.

The chain uses TRBV6-5 and TRBJ1-1; 7 positions match TRBD1. Germline-derived CDR1 and CDR2 are MNHEY and SVGAGI. The CDR3 totals 15 residues. With V trimmed by 2 bases and J by 0 bases, 3 bases remained unmatched. CDR3 region: CASSYARGLNTEAFF. The CDR3 bases are TGTGCCAGCAGTTACGCCAGGGGGTTGAACACTGAAGCTTTCTTT.

The rearrangement links TRBV20-1 to TRBJ2-4; no clear D gene. Germline V gives CDR1 DFQATT, CDR2 SNEGSKA (reference sequence). This CDR3 contains 13 residues. Trimming shortened V by 3 bases and J by 2 bases, and 8 bases separated the two germline ends. The CDR3 is CSASPLSKNIQYF. The CDR3 bases are TGCAGTGCTAGTCCCCTATCCAAAAACATTCAGTACTTC.

The chain employs TRBV4-1 and TRBJ2-3, with 9 bases aligning to TRBD2. V shed 0 bases and J 1 base; nucleotides not matched to a gene: 2. Germline CDR1 and CDR2: MGHRA and YSYEKL. The CDR3 sequence is 16 residues long. The CDR3 reads CASSQDVAGGTDTQYF. DNA of the CDR3: TGCGCCAGCAGCCAAGATGTAGCGGGGGGCACAGATACGCAGTATTTT.

This clone appeared a few times. V and J are TRBV5-1 and TRBJ1-3, with D possibly matching TRBD1 (5 bases). The CDR3 has 16 residues. CDR1 is SGHRS, CDR2 YFSETQ, per germline. The V end lost 4 bases, the J end lost 0 bases, and 14 bases lay between the germline ends. DNA of the CDR3: TGCGCCAGCAGCCGCCTTACAGGATCCTCTGGAAACACCATATATTTT. It yields the protein CASSRLTGSSGNTIYF.

The genes are TRBV6-5 and TRBJ1-2; unclear D gene. V lost 6 bases to trimming and J lost 2 bases, with 13 bases between them. CDR1 is MNHEY and CDR2 is SVGAGI in the germline V gene. There are 14 residues in the CDR3. CDR3 protein: CASRNGGNNYGYTF. The CDR3 DNA sequence: TGTGCCAGCAGGAATGGAGGGAACAACTATGGCTACACCTTC.

The chain recombines TRBV19 with TRBJ1-2; unclear D gene. Germline CDR1 is LNHDA and CDR2 is SQIVND (reference sequence). This CDR3 contains 15 residues. V lost 5 bases, J lost 8 bases, and 21 bases lay in between. The CDR3 DNA sequence: TGTGCCAGTAGTGACAATCGCCGGCCTCGAGAAGGCTACACCTTC. It specifies CASSDNRRPREGYTF.

The table lists this clone with a count of one. The gene calls are TRBV7-9 and TRBJ2-1; 10 nucleotides line up with TRBD1. Germline CDR1 reads SEHNR; CDR2 reads FQNEAQ (reference sequence). The trim removed 5 bases at V and 5 bases at J, leaving 6 bases unmatched. CDR3 length: 15 residues. CDR3: CASSEAGTGDNEQFF. The DNA of the CDR3 is TGTGCCAGCAGCGAAGCCGGGACAGGGGACAATGAGCAGTTCTTC.

The chain joins TRBV19 to TRBJ2-2; 8 positions match TRBD1. Losses at the gene ends were 7 bases for V and 7 bases for J; bases not matched to a gene: 5. CDR3 length equals 13 residues. CDR1 and CDR2 (germline): LNHDA, SQIVND (reference sequence). The CDR3 spells CASTAGGVGELFF. As DNA, the CDR3 is TGTGCCAGTACGGCAGGGGGCGTCGGGGAGCTGTTTTTT.

This sequence joins TRBV9 and TRBJ2-2; 13 bases line up with TRBD2. V lost 2 bases, J lost 7 bases, and 2 bases stayed unmatched. The germline V gene encodes CDR1 SGDLS and CDR2 YYNGEE. CDR3 size: 15 residues. The CDR3 protein is CASSVGLAGDGELFF. CDR3 DNA sequence: TGTGCCAGCAGCGTTGGACTAGCGGGAGACGGGGAGCTGTTTTTT.

The chain has TRBV9 and TRBJ2-6; 9 bases align to TRBD1. After removal of 4 bases from V and 0 bases from J, the junction contained 2 bases not matched to a gene. Germline V lookup: CDR1 SGDLS, CDR2 YYNGEE. This CDR3 comprises 16 residues. The CDR3 region is CASSLQGASGANVLTF. In DNA, the CDR3 is TGTGCCAGCAGCCTACAGGGGGCCTCTGGGGCCAACGTCCTGACTTTC.

This clone has a handful of counts. The chain links TRBV14 to TRBJ2-7, with a weak D call TRBD1 (6 bases). The germline V and J ends were trimmed by 3 bases and 0 bases, with 27 bases remaining between them. Germline V gives CDR1 SGHDN, CDR2 FVKESK. CDR3 length: 20 residues. CDR3 region: CASSQTQGWSQERASYEQYF. The CDR3, as DNA: TGTGCCAGCAGCCAGACACAGGGATGGAGCCAGGAGAGGGCCTCCTACGAGCAGTACTTC.

The V call is TRBV7-9, the J call TRBJ2-5; no reliable D call. This CDR3 spans 13 amino acids. V was shortened by 5 bases and J by 5 bases, with 12 bases between the two germline ends. Per germline, CDR1 SEHNR and CDR2 FQNEAQ (reference sequence). CDR3 region: CASSPPVSETQYF. The DNA of the CDR3 is TGTGCCAGCAGCCCCCCGGTTAGCGAGACCCAGTACTTC. Supplemented by reference TRBV7-9 and TRBJ2-5, the full variable domain reads DTGVSQNPRHKITKRGQNVTFRCDPISEHNRLYWYRQTLGQGPEFLTYFQNEAQLEKSRLLSDRFSAERPKGSFSTLEIQRTEQGDSAMYLCASSPPVSETQYFGPGTRLLVL.

In its sample, this clone was seen a few times. This chain links TRBV4-1 with TRBJ2-2, with D tentatively TRBD2 (5 bases). The CDR3 is made up of 13 amino acids. Germline loops: CDR1 MGHRA, CDR2 YSYEKL. Trimming took off 4 bases at V and 7 bases at J, with 10 bases between the two ends. This CDR3 reads CASSPSWVGELFF. The CDR3 nucleotides read TGCGCCAGCAGCCCTAGCTGGGTCGGGGAGCTGTTTTTT.

The chain couples TRBV5-1 to TRBJ1-1; D not certain. V lost 2 bases to trimming and J lost 1 base, with 9 bases between them. The CDR3 has 14 residues. Germline CDR1 SGHRS, CDR2 YFSETQ. CDR3 sequence reads: CASSLSFENTEAFF. The CDR3 DNA reads as TGCGCCAGCAGCTTAAGCTTCGAGAACACTGAAGCTTTCTTT.

This clone appeared once. The genes are TRBV5-6 and TRBJ1-3; 7 nucleotides align to TRBD1. The V and J ends lost 3 bases and 4 bases, in that order; junction bases with no gene match: 1. The length of the CDR3 is 13 residues. The V gene's germline CDR1 is SGHDT and CDR2 YYEEEE. The CDR3 region has the DNA TGTGCCAGCAGCTCGACAGGGGGAAACACCATATATTTT. Its translation: CASSSTGGNTIYF.

This clone was recorded only once. The chain has TRBV28 and TRBJ2-2; a weak D match, TRBD1 (5 bases). The V end lost 2 bases, the J end lost 7 bases, and 8 bases lay between the germline ends. Germline CDR1 and CDR2: MDHEN and SYDVKM. There are 13 residues in the CDR3. The CDR3 nucleotides are TGTGCCAGCAGTTTACAGGACATCGGGGAGCTGTTTTTT. Translation: CASSLQDIGELFF.

The rearrangement links TRBV5-1 to TRBJ1-1; a possible D gene is TRBD1 (6 bases). This CDR3 is 15 amino acids long. Germline V gene data show CDR1 as SGHRS and CDR2 as YFSETQ. V lost 0 bases and J 2 bases, leaving 11 bases between the germline ends. This CDR3 reads CASSLAQGINTEAFF. CDR3 sequence (DNA): TGCGCCAGCAGCTTGGCCCAGGGGATAAACACTGAAGCTTTCTTT.

V usage is TRBV7-8 and J usage is TRBJ1-2; TRBD1 might be the D (5 bases). This CDR3 is 12 amino acids long. Per the germline V gene, CDR1 is SGHVS and CDR2 is FQNEAQ. V lost 10 bases, J lost 4 bases, and 13 bases lay in between. CDR3 bases: TGTGCCATCCTGGACATCGGCTATGGCTACACCTTC. Its translation is CAILDIGYGYTF.

About this clone: The sample holds other DNA sequences that translate to the same CDR3. The chain carries TRBV5-1 and TRBJ1-1, with D possibly TRBD1 on 5 matching bases. This CDR3 is built from 13 residues. The germline V and J ends were trimmed by 4 bases and 1 base, with 8 bases remaining between them. The germline CDR1 and CDR2 sequences are SGHRS and YFSETQ. The CDR3: CASSVTGNTEAFF. The CDR3 DNA follows: TGCGCCAGCAGCGTCACAGGGAACACTGAAGCTTTCTTT. Together with reference TRBV5-1 and TRBJ1-1, the CDR3 gives the full variable domain: KAGVTQTPRYLIKTRGQQVTLSCSPISGHRSVSWYQQTPGQGLQFLFEYFSETQRNKGNFPGRFSGRQFSNSRSEMNVSTLELGDSALYLCASSVTGNTEAFFGQGTRLTVV.

The V gene is TRBV29-1, the J gene TRBJ1-2, with a possible D match to TRBD1 (5 bases). The CDR3 is 14 residues long. The V gene's germline CDR1 is SQVTM and CDR2 ANQGSEA. V was pared by 6 bases and J by 4 bases, with 18 bases between. As DNA, the CDR3 is TGCAGCGTCCCCGTGGGGGGAGAAGGCTATGGCTACACCTTC. Encoded protein: CSVPVGGEGYGYTF.